Below, one T cell receptor beta chain is given with its context. Antigen specificity is unknown. These data belong to a study of T cells in tuberculosis. General study results and limits: Using the GMM-specific repertoire gave more than 85% accuracy versus over 60% with motifs. Active tuberculosis patients had shorter CDR3-alpha; the beta difference was nonsignificant. Active tuberculosis alpha repertoires lay closer to GMM-specific TCRs than controls'.

V shed 0 bases and J 11 bases; nucleotides not matched to a gene: 9. CDR1 ENHRY and CDR2 SYGVKD come from the germline V gene. This CDR3 region has 16 residues. TCRdb's table, derived via immunoSEQ multiplex PCR, lists solely in-frame clones and lacks some. The repertoire holds about 29,000 clones, with 80% to 95% as singletons. This chain joins TRBV10-3 and TRBJ1-6, with 8 bases lining up with TRBD1. The source is a donor between 10 and 29 years old with latent tuberculosis or without tuberculosis infection. The material sequenced was PBMCs. Here the CDR3 reads CAISESSWDRSTPLHF. In DNA, the CDR3 is TGTGCCATCAGTGAGTCTAGTTGGGACAGGAGTACACCCCTCCACTTT.